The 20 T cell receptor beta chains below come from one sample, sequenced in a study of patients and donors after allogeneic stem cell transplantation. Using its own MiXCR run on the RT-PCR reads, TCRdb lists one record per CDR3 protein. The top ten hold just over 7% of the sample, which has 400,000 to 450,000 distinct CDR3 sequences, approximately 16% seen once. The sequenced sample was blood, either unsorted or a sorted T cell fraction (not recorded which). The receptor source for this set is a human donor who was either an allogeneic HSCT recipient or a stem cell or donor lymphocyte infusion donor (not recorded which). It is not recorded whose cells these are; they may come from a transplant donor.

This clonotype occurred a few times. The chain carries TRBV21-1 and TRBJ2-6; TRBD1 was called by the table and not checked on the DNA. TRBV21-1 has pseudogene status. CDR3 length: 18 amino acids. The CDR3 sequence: CASSKVYGDRSGANVLTF. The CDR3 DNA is TGTGCCAGCAGCAAAGTTTACGGGGACCGCTCTGGGGCCAACGTCCTGACTTTC.

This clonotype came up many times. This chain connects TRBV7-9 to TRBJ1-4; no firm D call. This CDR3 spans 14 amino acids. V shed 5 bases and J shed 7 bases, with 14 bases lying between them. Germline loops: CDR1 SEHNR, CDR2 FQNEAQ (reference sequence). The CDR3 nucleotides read TGTGCCAGCAGCCGACCCCCGGGTGCTGAAAAACTGTTTTTT. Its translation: CASSRPPGAEKLFF.

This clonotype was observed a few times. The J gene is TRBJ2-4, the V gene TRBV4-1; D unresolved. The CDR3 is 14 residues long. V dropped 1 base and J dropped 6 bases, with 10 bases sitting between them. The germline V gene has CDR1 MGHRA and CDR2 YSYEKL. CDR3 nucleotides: TGCGCCAGCAGCCAAGGCCTAATGGGAAACATTCAGTACTTC. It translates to CASSQGLMGNIQYF.

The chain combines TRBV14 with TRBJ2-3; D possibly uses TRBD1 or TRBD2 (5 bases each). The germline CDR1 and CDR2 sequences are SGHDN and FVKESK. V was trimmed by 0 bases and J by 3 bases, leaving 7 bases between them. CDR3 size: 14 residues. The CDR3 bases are TGTGCCAGCAGCCAAGAGGGACCTACAGATACGCAGTATTTT. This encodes CASSQEGPTDTQYF.

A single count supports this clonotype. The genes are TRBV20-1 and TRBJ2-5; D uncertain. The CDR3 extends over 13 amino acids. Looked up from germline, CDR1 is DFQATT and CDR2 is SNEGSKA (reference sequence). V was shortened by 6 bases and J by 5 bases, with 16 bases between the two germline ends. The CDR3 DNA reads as TGCAGTGCCCCTGTTGTTCCCACGGAGACCCAGTACTTC. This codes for CSAPVVPTETQYF.

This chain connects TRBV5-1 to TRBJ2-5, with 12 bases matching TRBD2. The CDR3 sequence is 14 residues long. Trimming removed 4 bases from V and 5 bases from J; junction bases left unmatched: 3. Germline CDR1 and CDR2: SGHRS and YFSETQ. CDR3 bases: TGCGCCAGCAGCGCTAGCGGGGGGGCTGAGACCCAGTACTTC. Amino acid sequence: CASSASGGAETQYF.

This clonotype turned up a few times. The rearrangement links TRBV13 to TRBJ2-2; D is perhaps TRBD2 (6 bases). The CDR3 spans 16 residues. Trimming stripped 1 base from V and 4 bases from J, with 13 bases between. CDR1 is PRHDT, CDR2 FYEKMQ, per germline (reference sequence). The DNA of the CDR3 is TGTGCCAGCAGCTTAGCGGGAGAAGGTTTCACCGGGGAGCTGTTTTTT. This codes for CASSLAGEGFTGELFF.

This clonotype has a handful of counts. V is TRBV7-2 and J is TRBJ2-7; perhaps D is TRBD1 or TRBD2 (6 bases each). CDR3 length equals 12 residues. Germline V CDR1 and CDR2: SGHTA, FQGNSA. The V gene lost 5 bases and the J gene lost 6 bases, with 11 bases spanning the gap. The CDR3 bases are TGTGCCAGCAGCCGCCGGGGGCGCGAGCAGTACTTC. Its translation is CASSRRGREQYF.

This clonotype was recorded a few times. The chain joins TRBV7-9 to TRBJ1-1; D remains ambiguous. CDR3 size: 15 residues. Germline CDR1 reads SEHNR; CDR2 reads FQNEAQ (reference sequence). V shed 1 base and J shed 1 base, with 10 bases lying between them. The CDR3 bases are TGTGCCAGCAGCTTAGTGGTTGGGGAGAACACTGAAGCTTTCTTT. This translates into CASSLVVGENTEAFF. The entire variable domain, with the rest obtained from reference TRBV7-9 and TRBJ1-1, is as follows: DTGVSQNPRHKITKRGQNVTFRCDPISEHNRLYWYRQTLGQGPEFLTYFQNEAQLEKSRLLSDRFSAERPKGSFSTLEIQRTEQGDSAMYLCASSLVVGENTEAFFGQGTRLTVV.

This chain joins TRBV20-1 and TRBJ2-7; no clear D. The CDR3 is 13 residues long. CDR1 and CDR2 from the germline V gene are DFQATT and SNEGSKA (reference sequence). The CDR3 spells CRHPRHAQYEQYF. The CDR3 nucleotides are TGCAGACATCCTCGACATGCCCAATACGAGCAGTACTTC.

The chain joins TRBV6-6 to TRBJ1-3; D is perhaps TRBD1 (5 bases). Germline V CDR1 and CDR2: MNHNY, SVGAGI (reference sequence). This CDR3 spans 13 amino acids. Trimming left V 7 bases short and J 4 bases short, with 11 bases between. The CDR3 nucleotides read TGTGCCAGCACCGAGGGACTGGGAAACACCATATATTTT. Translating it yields CASTEGLGNTIYF.

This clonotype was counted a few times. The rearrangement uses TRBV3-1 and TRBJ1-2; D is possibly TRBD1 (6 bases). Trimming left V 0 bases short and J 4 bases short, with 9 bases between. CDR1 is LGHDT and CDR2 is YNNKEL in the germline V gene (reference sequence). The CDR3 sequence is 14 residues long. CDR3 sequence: CASSQEDRFYGYTF. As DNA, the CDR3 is TGTGCCAGCAGCCAAGAGGACAGATTCTATGGCTACACCTTC.

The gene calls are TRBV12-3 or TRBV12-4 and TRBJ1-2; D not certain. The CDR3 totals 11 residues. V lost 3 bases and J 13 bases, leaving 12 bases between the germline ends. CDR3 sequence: CASSLGSVPTF. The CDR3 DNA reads TGTGCCAGCAGTTTGGGATCTGTGCCCACCTTC.

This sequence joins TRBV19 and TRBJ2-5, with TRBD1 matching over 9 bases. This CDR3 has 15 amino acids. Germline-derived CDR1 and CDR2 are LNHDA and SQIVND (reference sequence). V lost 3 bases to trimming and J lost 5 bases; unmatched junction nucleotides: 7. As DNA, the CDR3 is TGTGCCAGTAGTATGGCGGACAGGGGACGGGAGACCCAGTACTTC. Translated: CASSMADRGRETQYF.

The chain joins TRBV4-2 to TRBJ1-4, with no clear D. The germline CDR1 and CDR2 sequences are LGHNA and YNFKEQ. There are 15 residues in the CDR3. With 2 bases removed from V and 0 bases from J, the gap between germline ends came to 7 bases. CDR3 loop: CASSQKGPTNEKLFF. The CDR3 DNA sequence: TGTGCCAGCAGCCAAAAAGGTCCAACTAATGAAAAACTGTTTTTT.

DNA for the CDR3: TGCAGTGCTAGAGGCGGGACAGGGGTTTCACCCCTCCACTTT. It codes for CSARGGTGVSPLHF. The genes are TRBV20-1 and TRBJ1-6; 10 bases are shared with TRBD1. The CDR3 length is 14 residues. The germline gives CDR1 DFQATT, CDR2 SNEGSKA (reference sequence). With 1 base clipped from V and 9 bases from J, the junction kept 3 bases outside the gene matches.

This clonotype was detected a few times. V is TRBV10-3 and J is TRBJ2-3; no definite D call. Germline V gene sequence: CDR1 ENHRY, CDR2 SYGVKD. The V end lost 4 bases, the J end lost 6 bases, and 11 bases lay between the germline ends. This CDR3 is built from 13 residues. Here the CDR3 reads CAISGSLSDTQYF. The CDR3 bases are TGTGCCATCAGTGGATCCCTTAGCGATACGCAGTATTTT.

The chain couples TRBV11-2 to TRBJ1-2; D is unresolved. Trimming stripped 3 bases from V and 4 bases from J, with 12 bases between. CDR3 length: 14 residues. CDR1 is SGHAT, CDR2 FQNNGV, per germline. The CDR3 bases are TGTGCCAGCAGCTTCAGCGATCTACGCTATGGCTACACCTTC. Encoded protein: CASSFSDLRYGYTF.

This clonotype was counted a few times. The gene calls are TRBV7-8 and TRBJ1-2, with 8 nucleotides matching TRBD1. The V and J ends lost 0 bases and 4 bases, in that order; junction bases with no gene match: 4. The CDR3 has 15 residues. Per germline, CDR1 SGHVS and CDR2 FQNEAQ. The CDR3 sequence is CASSLASRGPYGYTF. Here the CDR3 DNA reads TGTGCCAGCAGCTTAGCGAGCAGGGGGCCCTATGGCTACACCTTC.

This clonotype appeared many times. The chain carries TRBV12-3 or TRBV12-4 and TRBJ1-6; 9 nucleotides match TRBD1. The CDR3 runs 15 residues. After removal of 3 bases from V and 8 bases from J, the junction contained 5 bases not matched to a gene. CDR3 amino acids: CASSLRTGAYSPLHF. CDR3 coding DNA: TGTGCCAGCAGTTTGAGGACAGGGGCTTATTCACCCCTCCACTTT.